These T cell receptor beta chains were read from a single sample in a study of tumor and adjacent non-tumor tissue in lung cancer. MiXCR, applied by TCRdb to the multiplex PCR reads, yields one record per CDR3 protein. This sample has more than 120,000 distinct CDR3 sequences, with approximately 64% found just once. Sequenced material: lung tumor tissue. All receptors derive from a man in his 60s with small cell lung cancer. Each CDR3 is given with its conserved first and last residue.

V gene,J gene,CDR3 protein
TRBV29-1,TRBJ2-1,CSVDSLRGYYNEEFF
TRBV29-1,TRBJ2-2,CSVGRDRGDTGELFF
TRBV24-1,TRBJ1-4,CATSWGGPNEKLFF
TRBV28,TRBJ2-1,CASRESGTVNEQFF
TRBV29-1,TRBJ2-3,CSVARISERTDTQYF
TRBV11-1,TRBJ2-7,CISSYLSSGTAYEQYF
TRBV4-1,TRBJ1-2,CAGSPGGQGAGAYTF
TRBV6-2/TRBV6-3,TRBJ2-7,CASSYSIISLTSSYKLYF
TRBV6-5,TRBJ2-1,CASSYRTGGQLF
TRBV11-2,TRBJ2-3,CTSSSIPGVTDTQYF
TRBV12-3/TRBV12-4,TRBJ2-2,CASSLSGTDTGELIF
TRBV20-1,TRBJ2-5,CNAAWTGYRETQYF
TRBV5-1,TRBJ2-5,CASSMGSLLETQYF
TRBV6-1,TRBJ2-2,CASGSSLGRGAGELFF
TRBV5-1,TRBJ1-1,CASSVQASNTEAFF
TRBV28,TRBJ2-3,CASVPSSGDTQYF
TRBV20-1,TRBJ2-1,CSAHSRDSYNEQFF
TRBV11-3,TRBJ2-3,CTSRWTDTQYF
TRBV11-3,TRBJ2-3,CASSLVVNTYTQYF
TRBV20-1,TRBJ1-4,CSAGDTRVPNEKLFF
TRBV20-1,TRBJ2-5,CSAPRTSRSWLETQYF
TRBV4-2,TRBJ1-5,CACSASRRGQGQPQHF
TRBV6-5,TRBJ1-1,CANSPTGLEAFF
TRBV20-1,TRBJ2-3,CSTRGGDSDPAQYF
TRBV6-1,TRBJ2-7,CPSSDGGREQYF
TRBV6-1,TRBJ2-3,CASLRENTDTQYF
TRBV7-9,TRBJ2-1,CASSPRGAYNEQFF
TRBV6-5,TRBJ2-5,CVSSFILDREETQYF
TRBV29-1,TRBJ1-2,CSVGQGGLSYGYTF
TRBV6-5,TRBJ1-2,CATKTDTWRNYGYTF
TRBV4-1,TRBJ2-5,CASSQEGAGGTQYF
TRBV5-4,TRBJ2-5,CASSGGLAVQETQYF
TRBV12-3/TRBV12-4,TRBJ2-1,CASSLRQAAEQFF
TRBV30,TRBJ2-1,CVWSLRDEQFF
TRBV6-6,TRBJ1-5,CASSSVSARQPQHF
TRBV11-2,TRBJ2-7,CASSANRYYEQYF
TRBV11-3,TRBJ2-2,CASTLQGTANTGELFF